A single T cell receptor beta chain is shown here with its context. The antigen is unknown. This CDR3 comprises 14 residues. Germline CDR1 reads SGHDN; CDR2 reads FVKESK. V was shortened by 1 base and J by 6 bases, with 11 bases between the two germline ends. Clones were read by immunoSEQ multiplex PCR, and TCRdb kept only the in-frame ones, dropping some. The data show over 70,000 clones, with roughly nine tenths seen just once and less than 25% held by the top ten. The data stem from a study of PD-1 blockade in classical Hodgkin lymphoma. The study, taken as a whole, reports: Possibly reflecting disease activity or prior therapy, repertoire differences have causes that remain undefined. Those achieving complete response showed baseline diversity like newly diagnosed patients. Only CD4+ TCR diversity, not CD8+, had risen significantly by C4D1.

Every one of the patients relapsed after autologous stem cell transplantation (brentuximab vedotin exposure was variable). The clonotype originates from a human donor with classical Hodgkin lymphoma. This chain connects TRBV14 to TRBJ2-3; D is uncertain. The source material was peripheral blood mononuclear cells (PBMCs), sampled at baseline. CDR3 sequence reads: CASSQAGGWDTQYF. The CDR3 nucleotides are TGTGCCAGCAGCCAAGCGGGTGGTTGGGATACGCAGTATTTT.